The 10 T cell receptor beta chains in this list originate from one sample, sequenced in a study of blood T cell repertoires in COVID-19. Data came from immunoSEQ multiplex PCR; TCRdb stores just in-frame clones and leaves some out. The repertoire consists of approximately 110,000 clones, with around 89% occurring once and the leading ten covering about 34%. The sequencing sample was made of peripheral blood. The receptors derive from a woman of 80 years or more with acute or convalescent COVID-19.

The gene calls are TRBV19 and TRBJ2-5, with D possibly TRBD1 on 5 matching bases. The CDR3 is made up of 14 amino acids. From germline, CDR1 is LNHDA and CDR2 SQIVND (reference sequence). Trimming took off 3 bases at V and 4 bases at J, with 12 bases between the two ends. CDR3 coding DNA: TGTGCCAGTAGTATTCTCGTGGGGCTAGAGACCCAGTACTTC. Amino acids: CASSILVGLETQYF.

The gene calls are TRBV9 and TRBJ2-7; D is perhaps TRBD2 (5 bases). The CDR3 runs to 15 residues. Deletions cut 0 bases from V and 2 bases from J, with 12 bases between. Looked up from germline, CDR1 is SGDLS and CDR2 is YYNGEE. The CDR3 sequence is CASSVDAGRAYEQYF. CDR3 nucleotides: TGTGCCAGCAGCGTAGACGCGGGTAGGGCCTACGAGCAGTACTTC.

The chain joins TRBV2 to TRBJ2-3; a possible D gene is TRBD1 (5 bases). The CDR3 extends over 15 amino acids. The V gene's germline CDR1 is SNHLY and CDR2 FYNNEI. V shed 5 bases and J shed 0 bases, with 12 bases lying between them. This chain's CDR3 is CASSLQQGSTDTQYF. CDR3 coding DNA: TGTGCCAGCAGTCTCCAGCAGGGTAGCACAGATACGCAGTATTTT.

V and J are TRBV11-2 and TRBJ2-7, with D possibly matching TRBD2 (7 bases). The CDR3 contains 18 residues. In germline, CDR1 is SGHAT, CDR2 FQNNGV. The germline V and J ends were trimmed by 5 bases and 3 bases, with 26 bases remaining between them. This chain's CDR3 is CASSLRRVTGGPIYEQYF. The CDR3 DNA follows: TGTGCCAGCAGCCTCCGCCGTGTCACCGGGGGGCCGATCTACGAGCAGTACTTC.

This clone was observed a handful of times. The CDR3 DNA is TGTGCCACCAGCAGACCCACCGGGACAGGGGGCGGAAATCAGCCCCAGCATTTT. This gives the protein CATSRPTGTGGGNQPQHF. The chain links TRBV15 to TRBJ1-5, with 12 bases fitting TRBD1. V was pared by 2 bases and J by 4 bases, with 9 bases of the junction left unmatched. The germline V gene encodes CDR1 LNHNV and CDR2 YYDKDF (reference sequence). The CDR3 is 18 amino acids.

The V gene is TRBV29-1, the J gene TRBJ2-1; 7 nucleotides line up with TRBD1. The CDR3 is 13 residues long. J gave up 5 bases and V 5 bases, and 6 bases lay outside the gene matches. From germline, CDR1 is SQVTM and CDR2 ANQGSEA. This CDR3 reads CSVPGQRNNEQFF. In DNA, the CDR3 is TGCAGCGTTCCGGGACAGAGAAACAATGAGCAGTTCTTC.

J is TRBJ2-3 and V is TRBV7-9; 7 nucleotides agree with TRBD2. The CDR3 sequence is 15 residues long. V shed 5 bases and J 11 bases; nucleotides not matched to a gene: 16. Per the germline V gene, CDR1 is SEHNR and CDR2 is FQNEAQ (reference sequence). CDR3 sequence reads: CASSHPGLNPWRQYF. CDR3 coding DNA: TGTGCCAGCAGCCACCCGGGACTAAATCCGTGGAGGCAGTATTTT.

The V call is TRBV9, the J call TRBJ1-2; no clear D. CDR1 and CDR2 (germline): SGDLS, YYNGEE. The CDR3 runs to 14 residues. Trimming removed 0 bases from V and 0 bases from J, with 6 bases in between. The CDR3 nucleotides read TGTGCCAGCAGCGTAGGCATAGCTAACTATGGCTACACCTTC. Its protein is CASSVGIANYGYTF.

This clone was recorded once. The chain joins TRBV5-4 to TRBJ2-5; 7 bases are shared with TRBD1. In germline, CDR1 is SGHNT, CDR2 YYREEE (reference sequence). CDR3 length: 16 amino acids. V was clipped by 0 bases and J by 0 bases; unmatched bases: 5. In DNA form, the CDR3 reads TGTGCCAGCAGCTTGGGGGCCAGGGGGTACCAAGAGACCCAGTACTTC. Protein sequence: CASSLGARGYQETQYF. The entire variable domain, with the rest obtained from reference TRBV5-4 and TRBJ2-5, is as follows: ETGVTQSPTHLIKTRGQQVTLRCSSQSGHNTVSWYQQALGQGPQFIFQYYREEENGRGNFPPRFSGLQFPNYSSELNVNALELDDSALYLCASSLGARGYQETQYFGPGTRLLVL.

This chain links TRBV9 with TRBJ2-7; 7 nucleotides line up with TRBD1. The J segment lost 5 bases and the V segment lost 0 bases, leaving 5 bases of the junction unmatched. The germline V gene has CDR1 SGDLS and CDR2 YYNGEE. The CDR3 is made up of 14 amino acids. CDR3 sequence reads: CASSVGGGRDEQYF. The CDR3, as DNA: TGTGCCAGCAGCGTAGGAGGGGGCCGCGACGAGCAGTACTTC. Using reference TRBV9 and TRBJ2-7 for the parts outside the CDR3, the full variable domain is DSGVTQTPKHLITATGQRVTLRCSPRSGDLSVYWYQQSLDQGLQFLIQYYNGEERAKGNILERFSAQQFPDLHSELNLSSLELGDSALYFCASSVGGGRDEQYFGPGTRLTVT.